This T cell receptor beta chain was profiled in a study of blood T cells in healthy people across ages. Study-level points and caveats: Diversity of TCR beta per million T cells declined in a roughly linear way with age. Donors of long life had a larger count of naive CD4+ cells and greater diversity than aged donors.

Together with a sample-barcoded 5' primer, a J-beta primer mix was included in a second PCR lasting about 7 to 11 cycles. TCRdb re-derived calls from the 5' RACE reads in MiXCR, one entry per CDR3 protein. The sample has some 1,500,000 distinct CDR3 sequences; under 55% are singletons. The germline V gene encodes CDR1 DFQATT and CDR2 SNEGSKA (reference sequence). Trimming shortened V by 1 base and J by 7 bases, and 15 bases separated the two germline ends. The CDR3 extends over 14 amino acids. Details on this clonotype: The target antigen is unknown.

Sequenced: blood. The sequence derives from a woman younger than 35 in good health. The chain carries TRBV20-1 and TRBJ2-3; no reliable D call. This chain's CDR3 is CSARAGLRAYTQYF. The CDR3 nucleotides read TGCAGTGCTAGAGCCGGGCTAAGGGCCTATACGCAGTATTTT.